The 30 T cell receptor beta chains below come from one sample, sequenced in a study of T cell responses to AZD1222 COVID-19 vaccine. The table came from immunoSEQ multiplex PCR; TCRdb's copy has only in-frame clones and leaves some out. The sample consists of around 160,000 clones, approximately 78% of them appearing once. The material was peripheral blood, obtained on day 0 of MenACWY control vaccination. The receptors were gathered from an adult in good health.

This rearrangement joins TRBV14 to TRBJ2-1, with D tentatively TRBD2 (6 bases). Germline V gene lookup returns CDR1 SGHDN and CDR2 FVKESK. V was pared by 3 bases and J by 8 bases, with 17 bases between. The CDR3 sequence is 15 residues long. DNA for the CDR3: TGTGCCAGCAGCCAGTGGGGGGAGAGGTTCGATGAGCAGTTCTTC. Protein: CASSQWGERFDEQFF.

This clone was counted a few times. This chain's CDR3 is CASSLGQGRNTIYF. CDR3 in DNA: TGCGCCAGCAGCTTGGGACAGGGTAGAAACACCATATATTTT. The V and J genes are TRBV5-1 and TRBJ1-3, with 7 bases lining up with TRBD1. Germline CDR1 is SGHRS and CDR2 is YFSETQ. V shed 0 bases, J shed 5 bases, and the junction held 2 bases outside the gene matches. This CDR3 has 14 residues.

This clone is a singleton in its sample. The chain combines TRBV7-9 with TRBJ1-1, with D maybe TRBD1 (6 bases). Per germline, CDR1 SEHNR and CDR2 FQNEAQ (reference sequence). Trimming removed 8 bases at V and 0 bases at J, with 16 bases between. CDR3 length: 15 amino acids. The CDR3 loop reads CASQITGTLNTEAFF. In DNA, the CDR3 is TGTGCCAGCCAAATTACCGGGACATTGAACACTGAAGCTTTCTTT.

This clone has a single count. Other DNA variants within this sample encode the same CDR3. In DNA form, the CDR3 reads TGCAGCGTGCACAGGGGAGTGAACACTGAAGCTTTCTTT. Its protein product is CSVHRGVNTEAFF. The gene calls are TRBV29-1 and TRBJ1-1; 7 bases align to TRBD1. The CDR3 consists of 13 residues. Germline V lookup: CDR1 SQVTM, CDR2 ANQGSEA. The V segment lost 6 bases and the J segment 0 bases; nucleotides outside the gene matches: 4.

The chain uses TRBV30 and TRBJ1-3; 8 nucleotides match TRBD1. Germline loops: CDR1 GTSNPN, CDR2 SVGIG (reference sequence). Trimming took 4 bases from V and 4 from J; bases not matched to a gene: 6. The CDR3 extends over 14 amino acids. The CDR3 here is CAWIRTGLGNTIYF. CDR3 sequence (DNA): TGTGCCTGGATCCGGACAGGGTTGGGAAACACCATATATTTT.

This clone was counted between two and nine times. The identical CDR3 is also encoded by other nucleotide sequences in the sample. V gene TRBV11-2 combines with J gene TRBJ1-6; D may be TRBD1 (6 bases). CDR1 is SGHAT and CDR2 is FQNNGV in the germline V gene. Trimming pared 0 bases from V and 5 bases from J, leaving 8 bases between. The length of the CDR3 is 15 residues. The CDR3, as DNA: TGTGCCAGCAGCTTAGAAGGGGGGGATAATTCACCCCTCCACTTT. Protein: CASSLEGGDNSPLHF.

The J gene is TRBJ1-1, the V gene TRBV6-5, with D possibly matching TRBD1 (6 bases). Per germline, CDR1 MNHEY and CDR2 SVGAGI. The CDR3 consists of 15 residues. Trimming cost V 4 bases and J 5 bases, with 17 bases left between them. CDR3 region: CASSSAGEGGTEAFF. CDR3 nucleotide sequence: TGTGCCAGCAGTTCCGCGGGGGAAGGGGGAACTGAAGCTTTCTTT.

As regards this clone: Other DNA sequences in the same sample also yield this CDR3. This sequence joins TRBV19 and TRBJ2-1; D is possibly TRBD1 or TRBD2 (5 bases each). V was shortened by 1 base and J by 0 bases, with 7 bases between the two germline ends. This CDR3 contains 15 residues. Germline values: CDR1 LNHDA, CDR2 SQIVND (reference sequence). DNA for the CDR3: TGTGCCAGTAGTATAGGTGGGGGCTCCTACAATGAGCAGTTCTTC. Translating gives CASSIGGGSYNEQFF.

This clone was detected a few times. The chain combines TRBV3-1 (or the pseudogene TRBV3-2) with TRBJ1-6, with D possibly matching TRBD1 (5 bases). The CDR3 has 19 residues. The germline V and J ends were trimmed by 4 bases and 0 bases, with 19 bases remaining between them. CDR1 and CDR2 (germline): LGHDT, YNNKEL (reference sequence). CDR3 nucleotides: TGTGCCAGCAGCCCCCCGGGACGGGGGTCGAGCTCCTATAATTCACCCCTCCACTTT. Translation gives CASSPPGRGSSSYNSPLHF.

V is TRBV6-5 and J is TRBJ2-2; weak D call: TRBD1 (5 bases). V lost 0 bases to trimming and J lost 3 bases, with 11 bases between them. Germline V gene lookup returns CDR1 MNHEY and CDR2 SVGAGI. This CDR3 contains 16 residues. The CDR3 region has the DNA TGTGCCAGCAGTTACTCTTTCAGGGCTGACACCGGGGAGCTGTTTTTT. It specifies CASSYSFRADTGELFF.

This chain connects TRBV7-3 to TRBJ2-2, with D perhaps matching TRBD1 or TRBD2 (5 bases each). Germline V gene data show CDR1 as SGHTA and CDR2 as FQGTGA. The CDR3 runs 15 residues. V lost 2 bases to trimming and J lost 6 bases, with 13 bases between them. This CDR3 reads CASSLGTSKPGELFF. The CDR3 nucleotides are TGTGCCAGCAGCTTAGGGACCTCTAAACCCGGGGAGCTGTTTTTT.

This clone was counted between two and nine times. The rearrangement uses TRBV6-6 and TRBJ1-6; maybe TRBD1 (6 bases). CDR1 is MNHNY and CDR2 is SVGAGI in the germline V gene (reference sequence). Trimming stripped 6 bases from V and 7 bases from J, with 22 bases between. This CDR3 has 17 amino acids. CDR3 sequence: CASSRTGSNRENSPLHF. CDR3 nucleotides: TGTGCCAGCAGCCGAACAGGGTCAAACCGTGAAAATTCACCCCTCCACTTT.

The V gene is TRBV7-4, the J gene TRBJ1-5; 9 bases are a match to TRBD1. Germline loops: CDR1 SGHVT, CDR2 SQSDAQ. V was clipped by 11 bases and J by 6 bases; unmatched bases: 11. CDR3 length: 14 amino acids. The CDR3 here is CARTGGQGLQPQHF. The CDR3 DNA reads TGTGCCCGCACGGGGGGACAGGGACTTCAGCCCCAGCATTTT. Using reference TRBV7-4 and TRBJ1-5 for the parts outside the CDR3, the full variable domain is GAGVSQSPRYKVAKRGRDVALRCDSISGHVTLYWYRQTLGQGSEVLTYSQSDAQRDKSGRPSGRFSAERPERSVSTLKIQRTEQGDSAVYLCARTGGQGLQPQHFGDGTRLSIL.

The rearrangement uses TRBV4-1 and TRBJ2-1; D ambiguous. V was cut by 1 base and J by 8 bases, with 21 bases left in between. Per the germline V gene, CDR1 is MGHRA and CDR2 is YSYEKL. The CDR3 runs to 17 residues. CDR3 nucleotide sequence: TGCGCCAGCAGCCAAGTTTCTGACTCCCATGTAAGGTATGAGCAGTTCTTC. This encodes CASSQVSDSHVRYEQFF.

The genes are TRBV30 and TRBJ1-5, with unresolved D. The ends were cut back, 2 bases at V and 10 bases at J, with 12 bases in the middle. This CDR3 has 12 residues. CDR1 and CDR2 (germline): GTSNPN, SVGIG (reference sequence). For the CDR3, the DNA is TGTGCCTGGAGTACGGGAAGTGGTCCCCAGCATTTT. As protein: CAWSTGSGPQHF.

J is TRBJ2-3 and V is TRBV7-6; D gene uncertain. V gave up 2 bases and J gave up 4 bases, with 10 bases separating them. The length of the CDR3 is 14 residues. CDR1 is SGHVS, CDR2 FNYEAQ, per germline. The CDR3 loop is CASSLRRGADTQYF. The CDR3 DNA reads as TGTGCCAGCAGCTTAAGGCGAGGAGCAGATACGCAGTATTTT.

This chain links TRBV5-1 with TRBJ2-3; 13 positions agree with TRBD2. The CDR3 has 18 amino acids. In germline, CDR1 is SGHRS, CDR2 YFSETQ. V shed 4 bases and J 0 bases; nucleotides not matched to a gene: 8. In DNA, the CDR3 is TGCGCCAGCAGCCAAGGACTAGCGGGGGTGTATAGCACAGATACGCAGTATTTT. This codes for CASSQGLAGVYSTDTQYF.

The chain joins TRBV5-1 to TRBJ2-5, with 7 bases that match TRBD1. The ends lost 5 bases at V and 2 bases at J; junction bases unmatched: 0. CDR1 SGHRS and CDR2 YFSETQ come from the germline V gene. CDR3 size: 12 residues. CDR3 protein: CASRTGQETQYF. CDR3 sequence (DNA): TGCGCCAGCAGGACAGGGCAAGAGACCCAGTACTTC.

The chain recombines TRBV5-1 with TRBJ2-1; tentatively, D is TRBD1 (6 bases). The CDR3 is made up of 12 amino acids. The V end was cut by 3 bases, the J end by 7 bases, with 8 bases between. CDR1 is SGHRS and CDR2 is YFSETQ in the germline V gene. The CDR3 sequence: CASSWTENEQFF. In DNA form, the CDR3 reads TGCGCCAGCAGCTGGACAGAGAATGAGCAGTTCTTC.

The chain carries TRBV5-6 and TRBJ2-7; D is ambiguous. Trimming removed 0 bases at V and 1 base at J, with 8 bases between. The germline V gene has CDR1 SGHDT and CDR2 YYEEEE. This CDR3 is built from 14 residues. CDR3 DNA: TGTGCCAGCAGCTTGGTGCGCTTATCCTACGAGCAGTACTTC. Encoded protein: CASSLVRLSYEQYF.

This chain connects TRBV5-6 to TRBJ1-6; TRBD1 might be the D (5 bases). CDR3 length: 14 amino acids. The germline gives CDR1 SGHDT, CDR2 YYEEEE. V gave up 2 bases and J gave up 7 bases, with 10 bases separating them. DNA for the CDR3: TGTGCCAGCAGCTTCGGGGGAACAAATTCACCCCTCCACTTT. This gives the protein CASSFGGTNSPLHF.

This clone was seen only once. V and J are TRBV25-1 and TRBJ2-3; D gene uncertain. V was pared by 2 bases and J by 2 bases, with 14 bases between. The CDR3 has 16 residues. Germline CDR1 reads MGHDK; CDR2 reads SYGVNS. CDR3 bases: TGTGCCAGCAGTGAAGGACGACATCTTTCCACAGATACGCAGTATTTT. Translation gives CASSEGRHLSTDTQYF.

This clone was detected a few times. The V and J genes are TRBV7-8 and TRBJ2-7; D remains ambiguous. This CDR3 contains 13 residues. V was shortened by 3 bases and J by 3 bases, with 9 bases between the two germline ends. Germline CDR1 SGHVS, CDR2 FQNEAQ. The CDR3 DNA sequence: TGTGCCAGCAGCTTGGCCTGGCACTACGAGCAGTACGTC. This translates into CASSLAWHYEQYV.

V is TRBV27 and J is TRBJ2-7; D may be TRBD1 (5 bases). Trimming pared 2 bases from V and 6 bases from J, leaving 11 bases between. This CDR3 is built from 13 residues. The germline V gene has CDR1 MNHEY and CDR2 SMNVEV (reference sequence). The CDR3 protein is CASSLMQGSEQYF. The DNA for the CDR3 is TGTGCCAGCAGTTTAATGCAGGGTAGCGAGCAGTACTTC.

This clone was counted a few times. This chain joins TRBV5-5 and TRBJ1-4, with D unclear. Germline V lookup: CDR1 SGHKS, CDR2 YYEKEE (reference sequence). The CDR3 has 16 amino acids. V was clipped by 4 bases and J by 4 bases, with 17 bases between them. For the CDR3, the DNA is TGTGCCAGCAGCCCGGTTCTAAGAAGGGATAATGAAAAACTGTTTTTT. Translated: CASSPVLRRDNEKLFF.

This chain connects TRBV2 to TRBJ1-1; 7 positions match TRBD1. The CDR3 has 14 residues. Germline V lookup: CDR1 SNHLY, CDR2 FYNNEI. The ends lost 4 bases at V and 1 base at J; junction bases unmatched: 3. The CDR3 here is CASSAYRGNTEAFF. The CDR3 coding sequence is TGTGCCAGCAGTGCCTACAGGGGGAACACTGAAGCTTTCTTT. Full variable domain (missing parts from reference TRBV2 and TRBJ1-1): EPEVTQTPSHQVTQMGQEVILRCVPISNHLYFYWYRQILGQKVEFLVSFYNNEISEKSEIFDDQFSVERPDGSNFTLKIRSTKLEDSAMYFCASSAYRGNTEAFFGQGTRLTVV.

This clone was detected once. The chain links TRBV2 to TRBJ1-5; D might be TRBD1 (6 bases). Trimming took 7 bases from V and 3 from J, leaving 7 bases between them. Germline V lookup: CDR1 SNHLY, CDR2 FYNNEI. The CDR3 sequence is 12 residues long. CDR3 sequence (DNA): TGTGCCAGCAAGGGGGACAATCAGCCCCAGCATTTT. Amino acid sequence: CASKGDNQPQHF.

Here the CDR3 reads CASSLSSGSTDTQYF. In DNA, the CDR3 is TGTGCCAGCAGCTTGTCGAGCGGGTCCACAGATACGCAGTATTTT. The V call is TRBV7-3, the J call TRBJ2-3; D is perhaps TRBD2 (6 bases). This CDR3 contains 15 residues. CDR1 SGHTA and CDR2 FQGTGA come from the germline V gene. V shed 3 bases and J shed 2 bases, with 12 bases lying between them. Filled out from reference TRBV7-3 and TRBJ2-3, the complete variable domain reads GAGVSQTPSNKVTEKGKYVELRCDPISGHTALYWYRQSLGQGPEFLIYFQGTGAADDSGLPNDRFFAVRPEGSVSTLKIQRTERGDSAVYLCASSLSSGSTDTQYFGPGTRLTVL.

The genes are TRBV5-1 and TRBJ2-2; TRBD2 matches at 10 bases. The CDR3 has 16 residues. Germline CDR1 is SGHRS and CDR2 is YFSETQ. V lost 2 bases and J lost 4; bases outside the gene matches: 5. CDR3 DNA sequence: TGCGCCAGCAGCTTCGAGGTAGCGGGGGGCACCGGGGAGCTGTTTTTT. Its translation: CASSFEVAGGTGELFF. Based on the CDR3 plus reference TRBV5-1 and TRBJ2-2, the full variable domain is KAGVTQTPRYLIKTRGQQVTLSCSPISGHRSVSWYQQTPGQGLQFLFEYFSETQRNKGNFPGRFSGRQFSNSRSEMNVSTLELGDSALYLCASSFEVAGGTGELFFGEGSRLTVL.

The rearrangement uses TRBV5-6 and TRBJ1-3; D is unclear. Per germline, CDR1 SGHDT and CDR2 YYEEEE. The CDR3 has 15 amino acids. The V and J ends lost 7 bases and 4 bases respectively, with 18 bases between them. The DNA of the CDR3 is TGTGCCAGCCGCCCTCCGGGCCGGAACGGAAACACCATATATTTT. It translates to CASRPPGRNGNTIYF.